Described below is a single T cell receptor beta chain sequence and its context. Antigen specificity is unknown. The record originates from a study of cytomegalovirus exposure and HLA in healthy donors. Overall study: Among about 179 million T cells, an earlier analysis found 120 million or so unique TCR beta sequences.

The CDR3 is made up of 15 amino acids. Per germline, CDR1 SGHAT and CDR2 FQNNGV. Trimming took 1 base from V and 8 from J; bases not matched to a gene: 2. Vbeta (60) and Jbeta (13) primers were used in the PCR. Clones were read by immunoSEQ multiplex PCR, and TCRdb kept only the in-frame ones, dropping some. The sample has about 69,000 clones; about three quarters are singletons. The study, taken as a whole, reports: According to the study, 180 or so TCR beta chains were cytomegalovirus-associated. Highly shared variants forming one cluster were likely a sequencing artifact. Some public TCRs appeared in many individuals, while most sequences were rare.

V gene TRBV11-2 combines with J gene TRBJ1-6, with 10 bases identical to TRBD1. The clonotype was recovered from a man between 18 and 35 years old in good health and CMV-seronegative. The sample was PBMCs. CDR3: CASSLAGTGDSPLHF. The CDR3, as DNA: TGTGCCAGCAGCTTAGCCGGGACAGGGGATTCACCCCTCCACTTT.